Detailed here is one TCR beta chain. Original processing notes: Reference gene primer amplification gave nucleated cell count estimates. The assay was immunoSEQ multiplex PCR, and TCRdb's table has in-frame clones only and misses some. V, J and clone size reflect that table, while D and trimming were determined from the DNA. This table holds about 190,000 clones, about 85% found once. The sample is drawn from a study of blood T cell repertoires in COVID-19. Overall study context: Some COVID-19 samples were acute and others convalescent; all came from the United States, Italy and Spain.

Germline V gene sequence: CDR1 MNHNS, CDR2 SASEGT. The CDR3 is made up of 14 amino acids. Trimming stripped 1 base from V and 2 bases from J, with 6 bases between. The sample comprised peripheral blood. The chain joins TRBV6-1 to TRBJ1-5; TRBD1 might be the D (5 bases). This sequence was found in a man older than 75 with COVID-19, enrolled during active disease. CDR3 sequence (DNA): TGTGCCAGCAGTGAAGGACAGCGCAATCAGCCCCAGCATTTT. It translates to CASSEGQRNQPQHF.